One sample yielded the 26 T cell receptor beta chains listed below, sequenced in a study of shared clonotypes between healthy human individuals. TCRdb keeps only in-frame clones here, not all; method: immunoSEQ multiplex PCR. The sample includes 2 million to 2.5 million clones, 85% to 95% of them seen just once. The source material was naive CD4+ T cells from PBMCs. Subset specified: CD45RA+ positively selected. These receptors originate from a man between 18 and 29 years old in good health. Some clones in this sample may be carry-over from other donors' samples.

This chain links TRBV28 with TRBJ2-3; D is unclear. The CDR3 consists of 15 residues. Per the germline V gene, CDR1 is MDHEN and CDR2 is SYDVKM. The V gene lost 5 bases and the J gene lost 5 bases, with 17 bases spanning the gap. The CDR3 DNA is TGTGCCAGCAGTCCTTTCGGCAGGAGCTTAGATACGCAGTATTTT. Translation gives CASSPFGRSLDTQYF.

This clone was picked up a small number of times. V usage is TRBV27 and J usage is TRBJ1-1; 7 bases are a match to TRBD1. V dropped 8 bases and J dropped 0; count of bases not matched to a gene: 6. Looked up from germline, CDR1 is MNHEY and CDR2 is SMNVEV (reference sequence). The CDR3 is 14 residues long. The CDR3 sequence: CASQVRGMNTEAFF. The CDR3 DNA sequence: TGTGCCAGCCAGGTCAGGGGGATGAACACTGAAGCTTTCTTT.

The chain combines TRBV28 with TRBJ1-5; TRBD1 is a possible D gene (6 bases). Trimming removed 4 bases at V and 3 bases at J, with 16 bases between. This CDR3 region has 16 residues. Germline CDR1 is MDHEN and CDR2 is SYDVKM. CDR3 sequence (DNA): TGTGCCAGCAGTTCTTACAGGGCGGAGAACAATCAGCCCCAGCATTTT. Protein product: CASSSYRAENNQPQHF. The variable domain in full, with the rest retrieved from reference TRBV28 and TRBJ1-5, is DVKVTQSSRYLVKRTGEKVFLECVQDMDHENMFWYRQDPGLGLRLIYFSYDVKMKEKGDIPEGYSVSREKKERFSLILESASTNQTSMYLCASSSYRAENNQPQHFGDGTRLSIL.

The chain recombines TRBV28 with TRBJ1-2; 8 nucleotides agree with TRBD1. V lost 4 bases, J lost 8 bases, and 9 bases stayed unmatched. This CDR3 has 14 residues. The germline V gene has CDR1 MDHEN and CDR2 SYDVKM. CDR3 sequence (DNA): TGTGCCAGCAGTTCATCTCAGGGGGCGGAGGGCTACACCTTC. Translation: CASSSSQGAEGYTF.

The CDR3 reads CASSLWTGSSYEQYF. CDR3 in DNA: TGTGCCAGCAGCCTTTGGACAGGGAGCTCCTACGAGCAGTACTTC. The rearrangement links TRBV7-2 to TRBJ2-7, with 8 bases fitting TRBD1. V shed 5 bases, J shed 0 bases, and the junction held 6 bases outside the gene matches. The CDR3 contains 15 residues. Germline values: CDR1 SGHTA, CDR2 FQGNSA.

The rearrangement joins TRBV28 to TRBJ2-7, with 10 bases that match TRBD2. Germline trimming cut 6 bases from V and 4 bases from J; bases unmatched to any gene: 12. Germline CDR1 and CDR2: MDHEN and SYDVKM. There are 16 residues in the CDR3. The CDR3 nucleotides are TGTGCCAGCAGAAGAGATCTAGCGGGAGTCGGGTACGAGCAGTACTTC. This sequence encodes CASRRDLAGVGYEQYF.

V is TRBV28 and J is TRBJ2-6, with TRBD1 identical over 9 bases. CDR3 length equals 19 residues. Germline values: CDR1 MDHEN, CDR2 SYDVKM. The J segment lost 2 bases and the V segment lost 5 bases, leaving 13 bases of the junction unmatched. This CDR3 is CASSPPPGQGRPGANVLTF. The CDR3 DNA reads TGTGCCAGCAGTCCCCCCCCGGGACAGGGTAGGCCTGGGGCCAACGTCCTGACTTTC.

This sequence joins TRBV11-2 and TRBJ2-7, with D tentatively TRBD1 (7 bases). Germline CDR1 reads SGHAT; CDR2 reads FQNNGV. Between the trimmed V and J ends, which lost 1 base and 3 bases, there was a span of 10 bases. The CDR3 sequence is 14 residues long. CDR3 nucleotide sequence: TGTGCCAGCAGCTTAGGACAGGGAGGCTACGAGCAGTACTTC. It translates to CASSLGQGGYEQYF.

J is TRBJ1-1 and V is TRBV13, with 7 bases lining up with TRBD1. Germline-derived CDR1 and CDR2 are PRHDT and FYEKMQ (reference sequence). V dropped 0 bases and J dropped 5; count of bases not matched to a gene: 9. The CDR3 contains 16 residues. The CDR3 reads CASSLGIRTGGTEAFF. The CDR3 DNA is TGTGCCAGCAGCTTAGGGATCAGGACAGGAGGAACTGAAGCTTTCTTT.

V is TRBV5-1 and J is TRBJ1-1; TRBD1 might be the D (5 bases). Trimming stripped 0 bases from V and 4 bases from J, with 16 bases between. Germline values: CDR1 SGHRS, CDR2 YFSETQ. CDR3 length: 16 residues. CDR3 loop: CASSLATVGSVTEAFF. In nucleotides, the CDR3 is TGCGCCAGCAGCTTGGCGACAGTGGGCTCCGTCACTGAAGCTTTCTTT.

The CDR3 nucleotides read TGTGCCAGCAGTCATAGCGGTTTGGCCAAAAACATTCAGTACTTC. Residues: CASSHSGLAKNIQYF. The chain combines TRBV28 with TRBJ2-4; a possible D gene is TRBD2 (6 bases). Germline V CDR1 and CDR2: MDHEN, SYDVKM. The CDR3 extends over 15 amino acids. V lost 5 bases and J 1 base, leaving 12 bases between the germline ends.

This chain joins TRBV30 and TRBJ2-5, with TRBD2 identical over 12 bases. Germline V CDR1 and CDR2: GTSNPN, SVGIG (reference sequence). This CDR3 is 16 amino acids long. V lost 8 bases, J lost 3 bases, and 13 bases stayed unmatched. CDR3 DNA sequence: TGTGCCGGGGATTGGCCAGCTAGCGGGAGGGAAGAGACCCAGTACTTC. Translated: CAGDWPASGREETQYF.

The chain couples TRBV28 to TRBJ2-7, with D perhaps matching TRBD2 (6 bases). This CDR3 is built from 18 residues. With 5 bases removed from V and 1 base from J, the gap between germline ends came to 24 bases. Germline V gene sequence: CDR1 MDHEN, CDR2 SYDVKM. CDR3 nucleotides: TGTGCCAGCAGTGCGTTAGACCTGGAGGGTGTAGGGTCCTACGAGCAGTACTTC. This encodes CASSALDLEGVGSYEQYF.

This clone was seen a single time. This chain's CDR3 is CASSQEVGRYYGYTF. Here the CDR3 DNA reads TGCGCCAGCAGCCAAGAGGTCGGACGGTACTATGGCTACACCTTC. The V call is TRBV4-3, the J call TRBJ1-2; no reliable D call. Germline V CDR1 and CDR2: LGHNA, YSLEER. This CDR3 is built from 15 residues. V was trimmed by 0 bases and J by 3 bases, leaving 11 bases between them.

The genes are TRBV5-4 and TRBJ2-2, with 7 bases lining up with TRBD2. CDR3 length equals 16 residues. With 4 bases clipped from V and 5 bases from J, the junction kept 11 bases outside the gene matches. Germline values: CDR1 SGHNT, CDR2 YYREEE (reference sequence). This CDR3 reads CASSPVGLVSTGELFF. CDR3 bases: TGTGCCAGCAGCCCGGTCGGACTAGTGTCGACCGGGGAGCTGTTTTTT.

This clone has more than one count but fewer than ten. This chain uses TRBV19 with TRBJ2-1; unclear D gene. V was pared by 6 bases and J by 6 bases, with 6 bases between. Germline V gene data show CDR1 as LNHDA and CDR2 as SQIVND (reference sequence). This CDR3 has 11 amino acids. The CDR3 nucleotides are TGTGCCAGTAGCCCTGGCAATGAGCAGTTCTTC. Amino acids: CASSPGNEQFF.

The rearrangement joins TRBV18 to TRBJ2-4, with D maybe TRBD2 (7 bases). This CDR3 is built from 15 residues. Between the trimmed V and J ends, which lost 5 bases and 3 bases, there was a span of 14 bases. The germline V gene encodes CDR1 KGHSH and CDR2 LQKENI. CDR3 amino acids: CASSTGGVDKNIQYF. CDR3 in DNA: TGTGCCAGCTCAACGGGGGGCGTTGACAAAAACATTCAGTACTTC.

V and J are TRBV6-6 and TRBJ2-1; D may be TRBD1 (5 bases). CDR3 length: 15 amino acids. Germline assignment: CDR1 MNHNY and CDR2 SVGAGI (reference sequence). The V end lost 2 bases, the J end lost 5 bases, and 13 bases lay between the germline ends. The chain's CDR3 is CASSYGRTRHNEQFF. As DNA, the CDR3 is TGTGCCAGCAGTTACGGCCGGACAAGACACAATGAGCAGTTCTTC.

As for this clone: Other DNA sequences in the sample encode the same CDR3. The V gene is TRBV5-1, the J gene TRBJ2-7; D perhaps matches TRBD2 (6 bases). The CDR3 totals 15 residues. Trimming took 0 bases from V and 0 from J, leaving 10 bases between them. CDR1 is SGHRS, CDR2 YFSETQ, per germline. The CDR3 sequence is CASSLVVSGSYEQYF. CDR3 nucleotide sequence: TGCGCCAGCAGCTTGGTGGTTAGCGGCTCCTACGAGCAGTACTTC.

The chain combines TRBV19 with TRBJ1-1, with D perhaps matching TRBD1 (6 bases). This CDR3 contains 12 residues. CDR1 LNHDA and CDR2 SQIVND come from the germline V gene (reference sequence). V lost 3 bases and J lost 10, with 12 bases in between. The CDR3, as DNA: TGTGCCAGTAGTATCGCCGGACAGACAGCTTTCTTT. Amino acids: CASSIAGQTAFF.

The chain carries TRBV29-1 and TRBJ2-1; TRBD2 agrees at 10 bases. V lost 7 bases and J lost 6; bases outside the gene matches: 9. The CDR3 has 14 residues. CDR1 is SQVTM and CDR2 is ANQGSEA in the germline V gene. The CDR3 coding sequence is TGCAGCGACCGACGGACTAGCGGTTCCAATGAGCAGTTCTTC. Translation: CSDRRTSGSNEQFF.

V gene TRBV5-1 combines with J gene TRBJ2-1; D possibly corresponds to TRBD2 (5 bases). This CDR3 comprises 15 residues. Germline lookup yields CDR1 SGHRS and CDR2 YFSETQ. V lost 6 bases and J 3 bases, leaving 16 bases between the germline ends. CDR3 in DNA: TGCGCCAGCACCACCCAGCCTGCGGGCTACAATGAGCAGTTCTTC. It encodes CASTTQPAGYNEQFF.

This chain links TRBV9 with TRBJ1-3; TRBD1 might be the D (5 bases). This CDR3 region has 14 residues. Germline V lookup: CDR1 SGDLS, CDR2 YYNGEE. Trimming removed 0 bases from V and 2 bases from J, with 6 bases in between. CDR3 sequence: CASSVVGAGNTIYF. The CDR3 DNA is TGTGCCAGCAGCGTAGTAGGGGCTGGAAACACCATATATTTT.

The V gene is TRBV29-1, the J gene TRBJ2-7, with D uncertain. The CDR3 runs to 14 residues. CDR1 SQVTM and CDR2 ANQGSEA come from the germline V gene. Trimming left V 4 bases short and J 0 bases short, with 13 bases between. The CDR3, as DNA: TGCAGCGTTGTTGAGGACGGCCACTCCTACGAGCAGTACTTC. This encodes CSVVEDGHSYEQYF.

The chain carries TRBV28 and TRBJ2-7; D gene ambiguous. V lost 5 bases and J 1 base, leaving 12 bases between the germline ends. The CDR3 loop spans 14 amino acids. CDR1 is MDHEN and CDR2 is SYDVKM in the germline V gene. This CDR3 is CASSPSSLSYEQYF. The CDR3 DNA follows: TGTGCCAGCAGTCCTTCCTCGTTGTCCTACGAGCAGTACTTC. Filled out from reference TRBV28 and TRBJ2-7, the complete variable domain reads DVKVTQSSRYLVKRTGEKVFLECVQDMDHENMFWYRQDPGLGLRLIYFSYDVKMKEKGDIPEGYSVSREKKERFSLILESASTNQTSMYLCASSPSSLSYEQYFGPGTRLTVT.

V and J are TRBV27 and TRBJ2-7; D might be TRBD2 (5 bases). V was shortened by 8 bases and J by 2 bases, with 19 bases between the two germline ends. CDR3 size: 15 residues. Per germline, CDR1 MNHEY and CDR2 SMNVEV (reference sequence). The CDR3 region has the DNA TGTGCCAGCCGCCTGATGAGGGTGGGGACCTACGAGCAGTACTTC. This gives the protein CASRLMRVGTYEQYF.